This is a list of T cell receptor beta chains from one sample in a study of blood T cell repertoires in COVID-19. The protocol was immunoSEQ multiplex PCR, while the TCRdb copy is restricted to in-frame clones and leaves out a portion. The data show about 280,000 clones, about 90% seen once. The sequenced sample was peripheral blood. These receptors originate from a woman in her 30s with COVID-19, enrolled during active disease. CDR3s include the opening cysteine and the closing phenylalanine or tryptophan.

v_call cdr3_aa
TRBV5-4 CASSLGTSRSYNEQFF
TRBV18 CASSGVYEQYF
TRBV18 CASSPPDRAETQYF
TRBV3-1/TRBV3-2 CASSQGLAGRGEQFF
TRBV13 CASSFGQGAYGYTF
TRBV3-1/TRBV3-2 CASSQAYRGRLGSPLHF
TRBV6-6 CASSYSQGSYNEQFF
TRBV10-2 CASSESLGQGKTEAFF
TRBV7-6 CASSSQTGGKDNQPQHF
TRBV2 CASSRRAGWDTEAFF
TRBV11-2 CASSAGRGRSDQSETQYF
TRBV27 CASSSLQGTEYF
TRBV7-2 CASSRRTGVSYEQYF
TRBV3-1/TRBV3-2 CASSQTTQGSGYTF
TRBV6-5 CASSYGAATNEKLFF
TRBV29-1 CSVQGHNQPQHF
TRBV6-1 CASSEIATGSPLHF
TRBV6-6 CASSLEPVITGGSPYEQYF
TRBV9 CASSVLPRGSYNEQFF
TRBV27 CASSLLGRFTEAFF
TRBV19 CAGGLGNQPQHF
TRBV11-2 CASGTGFLSGANVLTF
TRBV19 CASKAGRNTEAFF
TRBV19 CASSITENSGNTIYF
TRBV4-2 CASSQDEGRETEAFF
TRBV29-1 CTVTGGTEAFF
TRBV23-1 CARGQGAWPQHF
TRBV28 CASSRTGTYGYTF
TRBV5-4 CASSSKRLQGITNYGYTF
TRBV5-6 CASSFQGREITEAFF
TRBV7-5 CVRCNPGQGIYEQYF
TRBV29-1 CSVEGRRGYTEAFF
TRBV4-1 CASSQDQYTGELFF
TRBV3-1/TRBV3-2 CARGGAHTDTQYF
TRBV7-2 CASSLVPPKRGTGEQYF
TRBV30 CAWSPFRGSLNTEAFF
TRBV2 CASSLQGAYSQPQHF
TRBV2 CASSEDRSRGYTF
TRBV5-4 CASSPAVAQTGELFF
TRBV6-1 CASSEAASGGAGNEQFF
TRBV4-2 CASSLSRGPQHF
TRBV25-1 CASSDRATVNTEAFF
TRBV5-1 CASSLSGQGDFAGYTF
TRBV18 CASSQQAISTNEKLFF
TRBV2 CASSVPGGRPQETQYF
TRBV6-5 CASSYLYEQYF
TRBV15 CATSRDRGNSPLHF
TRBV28 CASSLGGKLFF
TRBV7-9 CASSPRGTREKLFF
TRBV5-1 CASSFDRPFTEAFF
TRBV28 CASSRQGAGGEQFF
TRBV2 CAQQRVAGGHEQFF
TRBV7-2 CASSFSRVPLLNTEAFF
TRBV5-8 CASSGEAEKDYEQYF
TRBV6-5 CASKIGTGNAYEQYF